A selection of T cell receptor beta chains follows, all from one sample in a study of spatial heterogeneity in lung cancer. TCRdb passed the 5' RACE reads through MiXCR, listing each CDR3 protein once. The data hold 3,500 to 5,000 distinct CDR3 sequences, with 20% to 30% observed a single time. The sample was PBMCs, taken at follow-up. These receptors all come from a male donor with early-stage non-small cell lung cancer. Both conserved end residues are part of each CDR3. Each record gives: V gene, J gene, CDR3 length, D gene, clone size, CDR3 DNA, CDR3 protein. The D gene is left open where the match is weak. Size is omitted from some rows. Given values are once, few, many or a class for expanded clones.

V: TRBV2
J: TRBJ2-1
length: 15
D: -
size: -
DNA: TGTGCCAGCAGTGCAACTAGGCTTACCTACAATGAGCAGTTCTTC
CDR3: CASSATRLTYNEQFF

V: TRBV28
J: TRBJ2-1
length: 13
D: TRBD2
size: large
DNA: TGTGCCAGCAGTTTGGGGACTAGTGGTGAGCAGTTCTTC
CDR3: CASSLGTSGEQFF

V: TRBV28
J: TRBJ2-1
length: 13
D: -
size: medium-sized
DNA: TGTGCCACCACTGGGGCTGGATACAATGAGCAGTTCTTC
CDR3: CATTGAGYNEQFF

V: TRBV6-2/TRBV6-3
J: TRBJ1-5
length: 12
D: -
size: large
DNA: TGTGCCAGCAGTTACTTCCTCGGGCCCCAGCATTTT
CDR3: CASSYFLGPQHF

V: TRBV28
J: TRBJ2-1
length: 17
D: TRBD2
size: few
DNA: TGTGCCAGCAGTCCCGCCTTTGGGACTAGCGACCACAATGAGCAGTTCTTC
CDR3: CASSPAFGTSDHNEQFF

V: TRBV27
J: TRBJ1-4
length: 15
D: -
size: -
DNA: TGTGCCAGCAGAGCCAGGGGAAAGCCTTATGAAAAACTGTTTTTT
CDR3: CASRARGKPYEKLFF

V: TRBV27
J: TRBJ1-5
length: 12
D: -
size: -
DNA: TGTGCCACCCTAGGGAACAATCAGCCCCAGCATTTT
CDR3: CATLGNNQPQHF

V: TRBV7-8
J: TRBJ2-7
length: 14
D: -
size: few
DNA: TGTGCCAGCAGCTTAGCCCCCGACCTCTACGAGCAGTACTTC
CDR3: CASSLAPDLYEQYF

V: TRBV3-1
J: TRBJ2-3
length: 16
D: TRBD1
size: -
DNA: TGTGCCAGCAGCCAAGACGCGACAGGGAGCACAGATACGCAGTATTTT
CDR3: CASSQDATGSTDTQYF

V: TRBV11-2
J: TRBJ2-1
length: 18
D: TRBD2
size: medium-sized
DNA: TGTGCCAGCAGCTTAAACCGAGGCGGGAGCCGCTCCTACAATGAGCAGTTCTTC
CDR3: CASSLNRGGSRSYNEQFF

V: TRBV2
J: TRBJ2-1
length: 14
D: -
size: -
DNA: TGTGCCACCCACCCGGAGGGTTCCTACAATGAGCAGTTCTTC
CDR3: CATHPEGSYNEQFF

V: TRBV3-1
J: TRBJ1-6
length: 16
D: -
size: few
DNA: TGTGCCAGCAGCCAAGACAGGGCGCTGAGGAATTCACCCCTCCACTTT
CDR3: CASSQDRALRNSPLHF

V: TRBV5-5
J: TRBJ2-7
length: 14
D: TRBD1
size: medium-sized
DNA: TGTGCCAGCAGTGGGGACAGAGCCTTTTTGGAGCAGTACTTC
CDR3: CASSGDRAFLEQYF

V: TRBV7-8
J: TRBJ2-3
length: 13
D: TRBD2
size: medium-sized
DNA: TGTGCCAGCAGCTCCTGGACTAGCGCTACGCAGTATTTT
CDR3: CASSSWTSATQYF

V: TRBV7-2
J: TRBJ1-6
length: 14
D: -
size: medium-sized
DNA: TGTGCCAGCAGATTACTCGGCCTTTATTCACCCCTCCACTTT
CDR3: CASRLLGLYSPLHF

V: TRBV9
J: TRBJ2-7
length: 15
D: -
size: medium-sized
DNA: TGTGCCAGCAGCGCTCGCCTGGGGGAGGCCTACGAGCAGTACTTC
CDR3: CASSARLGEAYEQYF

V: TRBV5-1
J: TRBJ2-3
length: 16
D: TRBD2
size: -
DNA: TGCGCCAGCAGCCCCGGGAATAGCGGGGGGCCCGATACGCAGTATTTT
CDR3: CASSPGNSGGPDTQYF

V: TRBV2
J: TRBJ2-2
length: 14
D: -
size: few
DNA: TGTGCCAGCAATTCCGTGGGGTCCACCGGGGAGCTGTTTTTT
CDR3: CASNSVGSTGELFF

V: TRBV7-9
J: TRBJ2-4
length: 13
D: -
size: many
DNA: TGTGCCAGCACCCCACGGGCCAAAAACATTCAGTACTTC
CDR3: CASTPRAKNIQYF

V: TRBV7-3
J: TRBJ2-2
length: 15
D: TRBD1
size: medium-sized
DNA: TGTGCCAGCAGCTCGACAGGGGGCGAGGCCGGGGAGCTGTTTTTT
CDR3: CASSSTGGEAGELFF

V: TRBV29-1
J: TRBJ2-1
length: 15
D: -
size: medium-sized
DNA: TGCAGCGTGGACGGTTCTAGAGGTCTTGGCAATGAGCAGTTCTTC
CDR3: CSVDGSRGLGNEQFF

V: TRBV28
J: TRBJ1-2
length: 13
D: -
size: -
DNA: TGTGCCAGCAGTTTATACAGGGCCTATGGCTACACCTTC
CDR3: CASSLYRAYGYTF

V: TRBV7-2
J: TRBJ2-3
length: 15
D: TRBD1
size: -
DNA: TGTGCCAGCAGCCCCAGACAGGGTCGCACAGATACGCAGTATTTT
CDR3: CASSPRQGRTDTQYF

V: TRBV7-6
J: TRBJ2-2
length: 16
D: TRBD2
size: medium-sized
DNA: TGTGCCAGCAGCCTAGCGGGACTAGTGGAAACCGGGGAGCTGTTTTTT
CDR3: CASSLAGLVETGELFF

V: TRBV6-2/TRBV6-3
J: TRBJ1-5
length: 10
D: -
size: -
DNA: TGTGCCAGCAGTGGCCGGGAACAGCATTTT
CDR3: CASSGREQHF

V: TRBV27
J: TRBJ2-3
length: 17
D: TRBD1
size: -
DNA: TGTGCCAGCAGTTTATATTTCGGGACAGGGAGATCAGATACGCAGTATTTT
CDR3: CASSLYFGTGRSDTQYF

V: TRBV19
J: TRBJ2-3
length: 13
D: -
size: few
DNA: TGTGCCAGTATACAGGCGGCCACAGATACGCAGTATTTT
CDR3: CASIQAATDTQYF

V: TRBV6-2/TRBV6-3
J: TRBJ2-7
length: 14
D: -
size: medium-sized
DNA: TGTGCCAGCAGTTTGAGACGCCTCTCCTACGAGCAGTACTTC
CDR3: CASSLRRLSYEQYF

V: TRBV6-1
J: TRBJ2-5
length: 14
D: TRBD1
size: large
DNA: TGTGCCAGCAGTGTCGGGACAGGACAAGAGACCCAGTACTTC
CDR3: CASSVGTGQETQYF

V: TRBV5-1
J: TRBJ1-3
length: 14
D: TRBD1
size: -
DNA: TGCGCCAGCAGCGCCGGGACAGGGACGCACACCATATATTTT
CDR3: CASSAGTGTHTIYF

V: TRBV14
J: TRBJ2-1
length: 14
D: TRBD1
size: medium-sized
DNA: TGTGCCAGCAGCCAAAGGACAGGGACCGGTGAGCAGTTCTTC
CDR3: CASSQRTGTGEQFF

V: TRBV28
J: TRBJ2-3
length: 16
D: TRBD2
size: medium-sized
DNA: TGTGCCAGCAGTTTACTAGCGGGAGGTGTCACAGATACGCAGTATTTT
CDR3: CASSLLAGGVTDTQYF

V: TRBV7-9
J: TRBJ2-7
length: 13
D: -
size: -
DNA: TGTGCCAGCAGCCGGGACCCCGCCTACGAGCAGTACTTC
CDR3: CASSRDPAYEQYF

V: TRBV7-9
J: TRBJ2-1
length: 14
D: -
size: few
DNA: TGTGCCAGCAGCTTAGTGGGAGTGAGTAATGAGCAGTTCTTC
CDR3: CASSLVGVSNEQFF

V: TRBV4-1
J: TRBJ2-2
length: 13
D: -
size: medium-sized
DNA: TGCGCCAGCAGCCAGACGGTCACCGGGGAGCTGTTTTTT
CDR3: CASSQTVTGELFF

V: TRBV7-2
J: TRBJ2-7
length: 19
D: TRBD2
size: medium-sized
DNA: TGTGTCAGCAGCCCGGGACTAGCGGGGGCCGGGGGAAGCTCCTACGAGCAGTACTTC
CDR3: CVSSPGLAGAGGSSYEQYF

V: TRBV29-1
J: TRBJ2-1
length: 15
D: TRBD1
size: few
DNA: TGCAGCGTTGAGCGGGTGGGACAGGGGAACGATGAGCAGTTCTTC
CDR3: CSVERVGQGNDEQFF

V: TRBV14
J: TRBJ2-5
length: 15
D: -
size: large
DNA: TGTGCCAGCAGCCAGCAGGGATTGAGGCAAGAGACCCAGTACTTC
CDR3: CASSQQGLRQETQYF

V: TRBV28
J: TRBJ2-1
length: 21
D: TRBD2
size: -
DNA: TGTGCCAGCAGTTTAAGAATGGGTTCGACTAGCGGGCCTAGCTCCTACAATGAGCAGTTCTTC
CDR3: CASSLRMGSTSGPSSYNEQFF

V: TRBV24-1
J: TRBJ2-3
length: 19
D: -
size: -
DNA: TGTGCCACCAGTGATTCGAAGGCCGTGGAGGGGGCCCTCACAGATACGCAGTATTTT
CDR3: CATSDSKAVEGALTDTQYF

V: TRBV29-1
J: TRBJ2-1
length: 14
D: TRBD2
size: medium-sized
DNA: TGCAGCGTCACTAGCGGGGACACCTACAATGAGCAGTTCTTC
CDR3: CSVTSGDTYNEQFF

V: TRBV28
J: TRBJ2-7
length: 14
D: TRBD1
size: few
DNA: TGTGCCAGCAGTTCGAAGACAGGGACCTACGAGCAGTACTTC
CDR3: CASSSKTGTYEQYF

V: TRBV11-3
J: TRBJ1-1
length: 14
D: -
size: -
DNA: TGTGCCAGCAGCTTAGACAGGGTGAACACTGAAGCTTTCTTT
CDR3: CASSLDRVNTEAFF

V: TRBV11-2
J: TRBJ2-1
length: 14
D: TRBD1
size: -
DNA: TGTGCCAGCAGCAGATACAGGGGGTCCAATGAGCAGTTCTTC
CDR3: CASSRYRGSNEQFF

V: TRBV7-2
J: TRBJ2-5
length: 15
D: -
size: many
DNA: TGTGCCAGCAGCTCCGGGGACCCGGGACAAGAGACCCAGTACTTC
CDR3: CASSSGDPGQETQYF

V: TRBV28
J: TRBJ2-1
length: 15
D: -
size: -
DNA: TGTGCCAGCAGTTTCACCCTACAGGGTTCAAATGAGCAGTTCTTC
CDR3: CASSFTLQGSNEQFF

V: TRBV12-3/TRBV12-4
J: TRBJ1-5
length: 12
D: -
size: -
DNA: TGTGCCAGCAGTTTAGGAGGTCAGCCCCAGCATTTT
CDR3: CASSLGGQPQHF